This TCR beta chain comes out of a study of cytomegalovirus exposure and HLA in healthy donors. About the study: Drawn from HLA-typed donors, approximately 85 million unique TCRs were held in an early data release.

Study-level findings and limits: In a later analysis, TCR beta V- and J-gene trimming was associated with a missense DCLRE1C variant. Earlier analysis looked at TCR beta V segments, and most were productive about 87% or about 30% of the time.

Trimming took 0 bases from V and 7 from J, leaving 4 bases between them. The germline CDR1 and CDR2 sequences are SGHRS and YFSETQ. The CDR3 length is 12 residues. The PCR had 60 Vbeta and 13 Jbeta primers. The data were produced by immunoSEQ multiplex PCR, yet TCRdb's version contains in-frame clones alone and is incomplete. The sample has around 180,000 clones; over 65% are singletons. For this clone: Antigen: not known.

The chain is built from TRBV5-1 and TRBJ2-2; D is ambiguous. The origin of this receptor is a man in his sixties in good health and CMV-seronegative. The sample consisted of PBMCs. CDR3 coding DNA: TGCGCCAGCAGCTTGGCCATCGGGGAGCTGTTTTTT. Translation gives CASSLAIGELFF.